This T cell receptor beta chain was observed in a study of T-cell memory formation after mild COVID-19 (dated by TCRdb to the early 2020s). Turning to the overall study: Most TCR sequence clusters were specific to one of the two donors. In a couple of donors, T-cell clones that expanded and contracted after mild COVID-19 were followed by sequencing TCRalpha and TCRbeta repertoires longitudinally. Two young, previously healthy adult volunteers, one female and one male, were included in the cohort. Overall results and qualifications from the work: Some responding clones were found in pre-infection memory, which suggests that pre-existing cross-reactive memory T cells took part in the SARS-CoV-2 response. The study covered only two mild cases, and larger cohorts including severe cases with pre-infection samples were considered necessary. Clones that contracted from day 15 to 85 showed balanced CD4/CD8 phenotypes, whereas a second wave of clones that expanded from day 15 to 37 leaned towards CD4+. Contracting CD4+ clones turned up mainly in the CM and EM memory subsets, whereas EMRA was where CD8+ clones were enriched. Whether the second-wave clones peaking on day 37 were SARS-CoV-2 specific was not confirmed.

Sequencing took place on an Illumina NovaSeq 6000. cDNA libraries for TCRalpha and TCRbeta were prepared by 5'RACE using constant-segment primers, with sample barcodes and unique molecular identifiers added. RNA was extracted from every sample with Trizol reagent. The libraries were amplified in two PCR steps, and the second step added a second sample barcode and Illumina TruSeq adapters. Sequencing of libraries was performed on an Illumina NovaSeq with 2 x 150 bp paired-end reads. For the original study's pipeline: Reads were demultiplexed and collapsed into UMI-guided consensus sequences with migec v1.2.7. Using mixcr v2.1.11, UMI consensuses were aligned to TRA and TRB V and J templates and then assembled into clonotypes. A clonotype was counted as expanded or contracted only if both edgeR and NoisET called the change significant, with noise models trained on biological replicates. edgeR calls used a false discovery rate-adjusted p below 0.01 and a log2 fold-change threshold of 1. As an exploratory analysis of dynamics, max-normalized trajectories of the 1000 most abundant clonotypes were examined by PCA with hierarchical clustering. Each responding clone was given a CD4 or CD8 phenotype based on the CD4+ and CD8+ repertoires, which had been sequenced separately. TCRdb redid the processing of the public reads, applying fastp at Q25 and MiXCR, and retained in-frame beta chains. Each entry merges the rows of one CDR3 protein and shows their most common DNA and genes. The V and J calls follow TCRdb's processing rather than the paper's. The sample table records about 270,000 distinct CDR3 sequences; around 15% of these occur just once. The ten top clones hold more than 20% of the sample.

Ficoll-Paque density gradient centrifugation was used to isolate PBMCs. Note on this clonotype: Its antigen has not been determined. The input lacks base qualities; no much larger clone sits a single base away.

From the cysteine through the phenylalanine, the CDR3 covers 14 amino acids. Only the CDR3 DNA is retained, 42 bases long and in frame from the first base. Trimming takes 4 bases from V and 5 bases from J, and the germline ends sit 14 bases apart. Taken from the germline V gene (reference sequence), the CDR1 and CDR2 loops are LGHDT and YNNKEL. The chain is assembled from TRBV3-1 and TRBJ2-5, with the D segment identity uncertain. Sequencing was performed on PBMCs or a T cell subset sorted from them (not recorded which). The clonotype was recovered from a man aged 18 to 29 who had mild COVID-19 (a few samples of this study predate the infection). The sample titles of this study are shuffled in the database, so cell type and time point are left out; the donor was told from shared clones. The CDR3: CASSPSGALETQYF. Read as DNA, the sequence is TGTGCCAGCAGCCCATCGGGCGCATTGGAGACCCAGTACTTC.